These T cell receptor beta chains were read from a single sample in a study of blood T cells in healthy people across ages. Each CDR3 protein gets one entry after TCRdb re-called the 5' RACE reads with MiXCR. The sample lists roughly 700,000 distinct CDR3 sequences, about 30% occurring once. The sequenced sample was blood. The receptors were sampled from a woman older than 75 in good health. The CDR3 runs from the conserved cysteine through the conserved F or W. The D gene is left open where the match is weak. Part of the rows lack a size; the others show once, few, many or a class for expanded clones.

len,v_gene,d_gene,abundance,j_gene,CDR3nt,CDR3aa
13,TRBV7-3,.,few,TRBJ2-2,TGTGCCAGCACTGAAGGGAACACCGGGGAGCTGTTTTTT,CASTEGNTGELFF
15,TRBV12-3/TRBV12-4,.,many,TRBJ2-3,TGTGCCAGCAGTCCCGAAGGGCGGGGAACAGATACGCAGTATTTT,CASSPEGRGTDTQYF
16,TRBV5-1,.,.,TRBJ1-1,TGCGCCAGCAGCTTGGACAGTGAAAACTCGGACACTGAAGCTTTCTTT,CASSLDSENSDTEAFF
13,TRBV5-1,.,many,TRBJ2-3,TGCGCCAGCAGCTTGAGGGCGACAGATACGCAGTATTTT,CASSLRATDTQYF
14,TRBV29-1,.,.,TRBJ1-6,TGCAGCGCAAGATTCGGGACGGCGAATTCACCCCTCCACTTT,CSARFGTANSPLHF
15,TRBV18,TRBD1,.,TRBJ2-7,TGTGCCAGCTCCTCCCGAGCGGACAGGGGCTACGAGCAGTACTTC,CASSSRADRGYEQYF
15,TRBV5-1,.,many,TRBJ2-1,TGCGCCAGCAGCTTGGGAGTTAGCCGGGGCGATGAGCAGTTCTTC,CASSLGVSRGDEQFF
14,TRBV20-1,TRBD2,.,TRBJ2-5,TGCAGTGCTAGCCTAACTAGCGGGAGAGAGACCCAGTACTTC,CSASLTSGRETQYF
14,TRBV14,TRBD1,.,TRBJ1-1,TGTGCCAGCAGCCAAGCCACAGGGGTCACTGAAGCTTTCTTT,CASSQATGVTEAFF
15,TRBV12-3/TRBV12-4,TRBD1,many,TRBJ1-1,TGTGCCAGCAACTCGAAAGGGGGCAGACGCACTGAAGCTTTCTTT,CASNSKGGRRTEAFF
17,TRBV6-5,TRBD1,.,TRBJ1-5,TGTGCCAGCAGTTTCGACAGGGCCTATTATAGCAATCAGCCCCAGCATTTT,CASSFDRAYYSNQPQHF
15,TRBV30,TRBD1,.,TRBJ1-6,TGTGCCTGGAGGCCCCTCGGACAGGGAGATTCACCCCTCCACTTT,CAWRPLGQGDSPLHF
11,TRBV27,.,.,TRBJ2-1,TGTGCCAGCAGGAGGGGGTCTGAGCAGTTCTTC,CASRRGSEQFF
14,TRBV9,.,many,TRBJ1-1,TGTGCCAGCAGCGTAGACCCGAAGCCCACTGAAGCTTTCTTT,CASSVDPKPTEAFF
15,TRBV10-3,TRBD1,many,TRBJ2-1,TGTGCCACCCTGGAACGACAGGGTACCTACAATGAGCAGTTCTTC,CATLERQGTYNEQFF
14,TRBV7-9,.,many,TRBJ1-4,TGTGCCAGCAGCTTTAAGGGTAGAGAGGAAAAACTGTTTTTT,CASSFKGREEKLFF
14,TRBV9,.,many,TRBJ2-3,TGTGCCAGCAGCGTGAGATCTAGCACAGATACGCAGTATTTT,CASSVRSSTDTQYF
14,TRBV5-1,TRBD2,few,TRBJ2-1,TGCGCCAGCACTACTAGCGGGAGTTACAATGAGCAGTTCTTC,CASTTSGSYNEQFF
13,TRBV5-1,TRBD1,few,TRBJ1-1,TGCGCCAGCAGCCGGACAGGGAGCGCTGAAGCTTTCTTT,CASSRTGSAEAFF
16,TRBV9,TRBD2,few,TRBJ2-1,TGTGCCAGCAGCGCCATTACTAGCGGGGGGGCCCATGAGCAGTTCTTC,CASSAITSGGAHEQFF
15,TRBV7-2,TRBD1,many,TRBJ2-5,TGTGCCAGCAACTTATTGGGACAGAGGGAAGAGACCCAGTACTTC,CASNLLGQREETQYF
14,TRBV6-1,.,.,TRBJ1-2,TGTGCCAGCACCGCCGTGGTGGGAAACTATGGCTACACCTTC,CASTAVVGNYGYTF
15,TRBV20-1,.,.,TRBJ2-7,TGCAGTGCTAGCCACCTTGACCAGGGTGACAATGAGCAGTACTTC,CSASHLDQGDNEQYF
15,TRBV7-9,.,.,TRBJ2-6,TGTGCCAGCAGCTTAGTAGAGTTTGGGGCCAACGTCCTGACTTTC,CASSLVEFGANVLTF
13,TRBV20-1,.,few,TRBJ2-2,TGCAGTGCTAGGGCTAGGGCTTCCGGGGAGCTGTTTTTT,CSARARASGELFF
13,TRBV30,TRBD1,few,TRBJ2-5,TGTGCCTGGACGGGACAGGGCTTAGGGGAGCAGTACTTC,CAWTGQGLGEQYF
16,TRBV2,.,few,TRBJ1-2,TGTGCCAGCAGTGAAGCGGGGGGGGCGCGGGTCTATGGCTACACCTTC,CASSEAGGARVYGYTF
20,TRBV7-2,.,many,TRBJ2-3,TGTGCCAGCAGCCTAGCCATACACGGGAACGCGAAATCTAGCACAGATACGCAGTATTTT,CASSLAIHGNAKSSTDTQYF
13,TRBV6-1,.,many,TRBJ2-3,TGTGCCAGCAGTGAAGGCAGGGTAAATACGCAGTATTTT,CASSEGRVNTQYF
14,TRBV28,.,few,TRBJ2-5,TGTGCCAGCACCAAGGGCGGATCCCAAGAGACCCGGTACTTC,CASTKGGSQETRYF
14,TRBV20-1,TRBD1,once,TRBJ2-1,TGCAGTGCTCCCGACAGGGGGCCCCCCAATGAGCAGTTCTTC,CSAPDRGPPNEQFF
12,TRBV30,.,.,TRBJ1-1,TGTGCCTGGAGTAACGACGTGACTGAAGCTTTCTTT,CAWSNDVTEAFF
13,TRBV6-2/TRBV6-3,TRBD1,few,TRBJ2-7,TGTGCCAGCGGGCGGGACAGGGATTACGAGCAGTACTTC,CASGRDRDYEQYF
14,TRBV7-9,.,many,TRBJ2-1,TGTGCCAGCAGCCCCCGCAGGATGGACAATGAGCAGTTCTTC,CASSPRRMDNEQFF
11,TRBV6-1,.,.,TRBJ2-4,TGTGCCAACAGTAATATGGACATTCAGTACTTC,CANSNMDIQYF
17,TRBV20-1,.,many,TRBJ1-6,TGCAGTGCTAGAGATCAAGGCAGGAGCTCCTATAATTCACCCCTCCACTTT,CSARDQGRSSYNSPLHF
22,TRBV11-2,TRBD1,many,TRBJ1-1,TGTGCCAGCAGCACAAGGGCACAGGGGGCGGGGGGGTTAGCTTCGATGAACACTGAAGCTTTCTTT,CASSTRAQGAGGLASMNTEAFF
14,TRBV20-1,.,.,TRBJ1-2,TGCAGTGCTAGAGCAGGGAATACGAACTATGGCTACACCTTC,CSARAGNTNYGYTF
13,TRBV30,.,.,TRBJ1-5,TGTGCCTGGAGTCCGGGGCGGGATCAGCCCCAGCATTTT,CAWSPGRDQPQHF
14,TRBV7-9,.,many,TRBJ2-1,TGTGCCAGCATCCTTACCCGGGACTACAATGAGCAGTTCTTC,CASILTRDYNEQFF
12,TRBV5-4,.,many,TRBJ2-3,TGTGCCAGCAGCGCGACAGGCGATACGCAGTATTTT,CASSATGDTQYF
12,TRBV5-1,.,.,TRBJ2-2,TGCGCCAGCAGCTCCTTCACCGGGGAGCTGTTTTTT,CASSSFTGELFF
15,TRBV5-5,.,many,TRBJ1-4,TGTGCCAGCAGCGCGGCCGAAAGACGGCATGAAAAACTGTTTTTT,CASSAAERRHEKLFF
15,TRBV6-6,.,.,TRBJ2-7,TGTGCCAGCAGTTACTGGGCCCCCAACCCCTACGAGCAGTACTTC,CASSYWAPNPYEQYF
15,TRBV30,.,.,TRBJ2-2,TGTGCCTGGAGTAAACCGCAGGGGTGGGCCGGGGAGCTGTTTTTT,CAWSKPQGWAGELFF
14,TRBV7-9,TRBD2,.,TRBJ2-1,TGTGCCAGCACCGCGGGAGGGGGGCACAATGAGCAGTTCTTC,CASTAGGGHNEQFF
14,TRBV15,.,.,TRBJ2-7,TGTGTCACCAGCAGAGATTCGGGGCCGTACGAGCAGTACTTC,CVTSRDSGPYEQYF
15,TRBV12-3/TRBV12-4,TRBD1,.,TRBJ2-1,TGTGCCAGTATCAACCAGGGGGTATCATACAATGAGCAGTTCTTC,CASINQGVSYNEQFF